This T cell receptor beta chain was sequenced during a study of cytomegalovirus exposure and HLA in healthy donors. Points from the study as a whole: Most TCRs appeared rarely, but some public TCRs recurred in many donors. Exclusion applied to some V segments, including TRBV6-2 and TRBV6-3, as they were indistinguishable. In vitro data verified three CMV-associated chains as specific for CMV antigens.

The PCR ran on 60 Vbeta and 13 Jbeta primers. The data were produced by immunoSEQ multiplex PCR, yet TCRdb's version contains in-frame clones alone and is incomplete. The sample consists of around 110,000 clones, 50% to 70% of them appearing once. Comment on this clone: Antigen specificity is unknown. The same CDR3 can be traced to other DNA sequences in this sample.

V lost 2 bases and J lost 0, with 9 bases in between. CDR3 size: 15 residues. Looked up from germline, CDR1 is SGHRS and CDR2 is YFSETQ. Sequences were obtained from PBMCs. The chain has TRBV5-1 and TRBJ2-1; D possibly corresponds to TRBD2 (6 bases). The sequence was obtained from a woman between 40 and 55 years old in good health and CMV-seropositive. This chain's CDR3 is CASSLLADSYNEQFF. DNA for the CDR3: TGCGCCAGCAGCTTATTAGCGGACTCCTACAATGAGCAGTTCTTC. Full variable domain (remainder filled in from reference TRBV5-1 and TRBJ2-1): KAGVTQTPRYLIKTRGQQVTLSCSPISGHRSVSWYQQTPGQGLQFLFEYFSETQRNKGNFPGRFSGRQFSNSRSEMNVSTLELGDSALYLCASSLLADSYNEQFFGPGTRLTVL.